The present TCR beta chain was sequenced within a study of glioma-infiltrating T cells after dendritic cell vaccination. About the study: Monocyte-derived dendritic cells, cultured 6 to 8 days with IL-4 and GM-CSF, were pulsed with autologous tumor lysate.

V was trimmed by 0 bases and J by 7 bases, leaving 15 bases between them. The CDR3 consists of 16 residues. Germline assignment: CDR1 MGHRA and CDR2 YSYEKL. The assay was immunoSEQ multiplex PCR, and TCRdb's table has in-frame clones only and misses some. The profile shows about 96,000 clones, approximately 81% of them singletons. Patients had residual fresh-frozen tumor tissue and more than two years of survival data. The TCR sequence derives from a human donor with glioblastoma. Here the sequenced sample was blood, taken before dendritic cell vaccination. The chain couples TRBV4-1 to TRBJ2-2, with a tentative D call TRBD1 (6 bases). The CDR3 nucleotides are TGCGCCAGCAGCCAAGAGGGGAAAACAGGGTACGGGGAGCTGTTTTTT. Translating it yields CASSQEGKTGYGELFF.